Presented here are 21 T cell receptor beta chains from one specimen sequenced in a study of T cell responses to AZD1222 COVID-19 vaccine. Assay: immunoSEQ multiplex PCR; the TCRdb copy retains only in-frame clones and omits some. The profile shows about 140,000 clones, less than 95% of them singletons. Here the sequenced sample was peripheral blood, taken on day 0 of AZD1222 vaccination. The receptors shown here come from an adult in good health.

The chain has TRBV21-1 and TRBJ2-7; TRBD1 is the table's D call and was not checked against the DNA. TRBV21-1 is an annotated pseudogene. This CDR3 spans 15 amino acids. CDR3 protein: CASSHRRGNLYEQYF. The CDR3 DNA is TGTGCCAGCAGCCATAGAAGGGGGAATCTTTACGAGCAGTACTTC.

The gene calls are TRBV12-3 or TRBV12-4 and TRBJ2-2; D is unclear. Trimming cost V 5 bases and J 2 bases, with 6 bases left between them. This CDR3 contains 13 residues. CDR3 loop: CASSRGNTGELFF. DNA of the CDR3: TGTGCCAGCAGTCGAGGTAACACCGGGGAGCTGTTTTTT.

The genes are TRBV30 and TRBJ1-3, with D possibly matching TRBD1 (5 bases). CDR1 is GTSNPN and CDR2 is SVGIG in the germline V gene (reference sequence). The CDR3 covers 13 residues. The V gene lost 8 bases and the J gene lost 4 bases, with 15 bases spanning the gap. This CDR3 reads CALQGVTGNTIYF. CDR3 in DNA: TGTGCCCTCCAAGGGGTAACCGGAAACACCATATATTTT. The variable domain in full, with the rest retrieved from reference TRBV30 and TRBJ1-3, is SQTIHQWPATLVQPVGSPLSLECTVEGTSNPNLYWYRQAAGRGLQLLFYSVGIGQISSEVPQNLSASRPQDRQFILSSKKLLLSDSGFYLCALQGVTGNTIYFGEGSWLTVV.

The rearrangement links TRBV5-1 to TRBJ2-6; 8 nucleotides match TRBD2. Looked up from germline, CDR1 is SGHRS and CDR2 is YFSETQ. This CDR3 has 17 residues. V was clipped by 3 bases and J by 0 bases; unmatched bases: 5. The CDR3 here is CASSSVAGSSGANVLTF. CDR3 bases: TGCGCCAGCAGCTCCGTAGCGGGAAGCTCTGGGGCCAACGTCCTGACTTTC. Full variable domain (remainder filled in from reference TRBV5-1 and TRBJ2-6): KAGVTQTPRYLIKTRGQQVTLSCSPISGHRSVSWYQQTPGQGLQFLFEYFSETQRNKGNFPGRFSGRQFSNSRSEMNVSTLELGDSALYLCASSSVAGSSGANVLTFGAGSRLTVL.

The rearrangement links TRBV19 to TRBJ1-4; no clear D gene. Deletions cut 5 bases from V and 4 bases from J, with 14 bases between. This CDR3 spans 15 amino acids. The V gene's germline CDR1 is LNHDA and CDR2 SQIVND (reference sequence). As DNA, the CDR3 is TGTGCCAGTAGTTCAGCGGGAGGATTTAATGAAAAACTGTTTTTT. This sequence encodes CASSSAGGFNEKLFF.

V gene TRBV7-2 combines with J gene TRBJ1-1; 7 bases line up with TRBD1. This CDR3 region has 17 residues. The germline V gene has CDR1 SGHTA and CDR2 FQGNSA. V lost 1 base and J lost 2; bases outside the gene matches: 10. In nucleotides, the CDR3 is TGTGCCAGCAGCTTAGTGCCAACTCACAGGGGAAACACTGAAGCTTTCTTT. Encoded protein: CASSLVPTHRGNTEAFF.

Worth noting for this clone: A read error is likely, as this CDR3 ends without the conserved phenylalanine or tryptophan. The chain couples TRBV5-3 to TRBJ2-7; no definite D call. The J call may be mistaken, given a closer DNA end match to TRBJ2-1. TRBV5-3 carries the ORF label, with uncertain function. CDR3 length equals 8 residues. The CDR3 loop reads CARSRQFI. The CDR3 DNA reads as TGTGCCAGAAGCCGACAGTTCATC.

The chain joins TRBV6-6 to TRBJ1-6; 9 bases match TRBD1. This CDR3 spans 15 amino acids. Per the germline V gene, CDR1 is MNHNY and CDR2 is SVGAGI (reference sequence). Unmatched junction bases numbered 6, after V lost 6 bases and J lost 6 bases. In DNA, the CDR3 is TGTGCCAGCAGGGGACCGGGACAGGGTAATTCACCCCTCCACTTT. Translating it yields CASRGPGQGNSPLHF.

The rearrangement uses TRBV11-3 and TRBJ2-7, with D tentatively TRBD2 (6 bases). Germline-derived CDR1 and CDR2 are SGHNT and YENEEA. The CDR3 runs 13 residues. V shed 5 bases and J shed 3 bases, with 11 bases lying between them. The DNA of the CDR3 is TGTGCCAGCAGCGCCCGGACTAACTACGAGCAGTACTTC. It specifies CASSARTNYEQYF.

The rearrangement joins TRBV5-1 to TRBJ2-2; 8 bases are a match to TRBD2. V lost 1 base to trimming and J lost 0 bases; unmatched junction nucleotides: 5. CDR3 size: 17 residues. The germline CDR1 and CDR2 sequences are SGHRS and YFSETQ. CDR3 in amino acids: CASSLTGGASNTGELFF. The CDR3 coding sequence is TGCGCCAGCAGCTTGACGGGAGGGGCTTCGAACACCGGGGAGCTGTTTTTT.

The chain joins TRBV30 to TRBJ1-3; D is unresolved. Trimming stripped 5 bases from V and 3 bases from J, with 5 bases between. The CDR3 is 11 amino acids. CDR1 GTSNPN and CDR2 SVGIG come from the germline V gene (reference sequence). The chain's CDR3 is CAWVSGNTIYF. The CDR3 coding sequence is TGTGCCTGGGTCAGTGGAAACACCATATATTTT.

The rearrangement links TRBV29-1 to TRBJ2-2; D tentatively reads TRBD1 or TRBD2 (5 bases each). V lost 7 bases and J lost 2, with 11 bases in between. The CDR3 is made up of 13 amino acids. Germline V gene sequence: CDR1 SQVTM, CDR2 ANQGSEA. The CDR3 loop reads CSAGDGNTGELFF. CDR3 bases: TGCAGCGCCGGGGACGGTAACACCGGGGAGCTGTTTTTT.

The chain combines TRBV24-1 with TRBJ1-2; 9 nucleotides line up with TRBD1. Trimming took 3 bases from V and 7 from J; bases not matched to a gene: 8. Germline V gene sequence: CDR1 KGHDR, CDR2 SFDVKD. The CDR3 spans 15 residues. DNA for the CDR3: TGTGCCACCAGTGATGACAGGGGGGCGAAGGGTGGCTACACCTTC. Translated: CATSDDRGAKGGYTF.

This chain connects TRBV3-1 (or the pseudogene TRBV3-2) to TRBJ2-3; 9 nucleotides align to TRBD2. Germline V gives CDR1 LGHDT, CDR2 YNNKEL (reference sequence). Losses at the gene ends were 1 base for V and 9 bases for J; bases not matched to a gene: 11. This CDR3 region has 16 residues. The CDR3 protein is CASSQGVAGAGNTQYF. For the CDR3, the DNA is TGTGCCAGCAGCCAAGGGGTAGCGGGAGCAGGGAACACGCAGTATTTT.

The chain is built from TRBV7-3 and TRBJ2-1; D call uncertain. CDR1 and CDR2 (germline): SGHTA, FQGTGA. CDR3 size: 17 residues. V lost 1 base and J lost 0, with 13 bases in between. Here the CDR3 DNA reads TGTGCCAGCAGCTTAAGACTCCGACCCTTCTCCTACAATGAGCAGTTCTTC. Translation: CASSLRLRPFSYNEQFF. The whole variable domain, remainder taken from reference TRBV7-3 and TRBJ2-1, is GAGVSQTPSNKVTEKGKYVELRCDPISGHTALYWYRQSLGQGPEFLIYFQGTGAADDSGLPNDRFFAVRPEGSVSTLKIQRTERGDSAVYLCASSLRLRPFSYNEQFFGPGTRLTVL.

This chain links TRBV18 with TRBJ2-3; 13 bases are a match to TRBD2. The CDR3 length is 16 residues. Germline values: CDR1 KGHSH, CDR2 LQKENI. The V and J ends lost 2 bases and 5 bases, in that order; junction bases with no gene match: 4. The CDR3 protein is CASSPTLAGGQDTQYF. CDR3 DNA: TGTGCCAGCTCACCAACACTAGCGGGGGGGCAAGATACGCAGTATTTT.

This clone was observed once. This rearrangement joins TRBV7-2 to TRBJ2-7, with D perhaps matching TRBD1 (5 bases). Germline loops: CDR1 SGHTA, CDR2 FQGNSA. V lost 4 bases, J lost 3 bases, and 16 bases lay in between. The CDR3 totals 15 residues. This CDR3 is CASSSVGQGFYEQYF. CDR3 DNA sequence: TGTGCCAGCAGCTCGGTGGGGCAGGGATTCTACGAGCAGTACTTC. The entire variable domain, with the rest obtained from reference TRBV7-2 and TRBJ2-7, is as follows: GAGVSQSPSNKVTEKGKDVELRCDPISGHTALYWYRQSLGQGLEFLIYFQGNSAPDKSGLPSDRFSAERTGGSVSTLTIQRTQQEDSAVYLCASSSVGQGFYEQYFGPGTRLTVT.

The rearrangement joins TRBV7-9 to TRBJ2-7; D is unresolved. CDR1 and CDR2 (germline): SEHNR, FQNEAQ (reference sequence). V was clipped by 7 bases and J by 5 bases, with 12 bases between them. This CDR3 is 12 amino acids long. In DNA form, the CDR3 reads TGTGCCAGCAACAACGGCTGGGACGAGCAGTACTTC. The encoded protein is CASNNGWDEQYF. Full variable domain (remainder filled in from reference TRBV7-9 and TRBJ2-7): DTGVSQNPRHKITKRGQNVTFRCDPISEHNRLYWYRQTLGQGPEFLTYFQNEAQLEKSRLLSDRFSAERPKGSFSTLEIQRTEQGDSAMYLCASNNGWDEQYFGPGTRLTVT.

The chain recombines TRBV5-1 with TRBJ2-7; 7 nucleotides line up with TRBD1. After removal of 3 bases from V and 2 bases from J, the junction contained 8 bases not matched to a gene. CDR3 length equals 15 residues. The V gene's germline CDR1 is SGHRS and CDR2 YFSETQ. The CDR3 sequence is CASSWGQRRTYEQYF. The CDR3 DNA follows: TGCGCCAGCAGCTGGGGACAGCGACGAACCTACGAGCAGTACTTC.

The V call is TRBV5-6, the J call TRBJ1-1; 11 positions match TRBD1. This CDR3 is 16 amino acids long. Germline V gene sequence: CDR1 SGHDT, CDR2 YYEEEE. V lost 5 bases to trimming and J lost 2 bases; unmatched junction nucleotides: 8. The DNA for the CDR3 is TGTGCCAGCAGTTCCACCGGGACAGGGGGAAACACTGAAGCTTTCTTT. It yields the protein CASSSTGTGGNTEAFF.

The chain employs TRBV5-4 and TRBJ2-7, with a tentative D call TRBD2 (5 bases). Germline CDR1 SGHNT, CDR2 YYREEE (reference sequence). The ends were cut back, 0 bases at V and 5 bases at J, with 12 bases in the middle. The CDR3 sequence is 14 residues long. In DNA, the CDR3 is TGTGCCAGCAGCTTGGCCCTGGGAGTCCACGAGCAGTACTTC. Translated, it gives CASSLALGVHEQYF.